The rows below give T cell receptor beta chains drawn from one sample of a study of T-cell memory formation after mild COVID-19. One entry per CDR3 protein, called by TCRdb with MiXCR from the 5' RACE reads. In the table there are 110,000 to 150,000 distinct CDR3 sequences, 14% to 15% of which are singletons. The sample was PBMCs or a T cell subset sorted from them (not recorded which). The receptors were sampled from an adult woman who had mild COVID-19 (a few samples of this study predate the infection). Cell type and time point are not known. Both conserved end residues are part of each CDR3. A D gene is named only where the DNA matches it firmly. The listing skips clone size in some rows; elsewhere it reads once, few, many or a size class.

d_call: NA
clone_size: few
v_call: TRBV9
j_call: TRBJ2-7
cdr3_aa: CASSPRADYEQYF
cdr3_nt: TGTGCCAGCAGCCCCCGGGCAGACTACGAGCAGTACTTC

d_call: NA
clone_size: NA
v_call: TRBV4-3
j_call: TRBJ2-1
cdr3_aa: CASSQDRSSNEQFF
cdr3_nt: TGCGCCAGCAGCCAAGATCGGTCCAGCAATGAGCAGTTCTTC

d_call: NA
clone_size: few
v_call: TRBV24-1
j_call: TRBJ2-3
cdr3_aa: CATSDLAHGLDTQYF
cdr3_nt: TGTGCCACCAGTGATCTCGCGCACGGCCTGGATACGCAGTATTTT

d_call: TRBD1
clone_size: NA
v_call: TRBV29-1
j_call: TRBJ1-2
cdr3_aa: CSVEGSGQGSYGYTF
cdr3_nt: TGCAGCGTTGAAGGTTCGGGACAGGGAAGCTATGGCTACACCTTC

d_call: NA
clone_size: NA
v_call: TRBV29-1
j_call: TRBJ2-1
cdr3_aa: CSVLVGSFYNEQFF
cdr3_nt: TGCAGCGTTCTCGTCGGCAGCTTCTACAATGAGCAGTTCTTC

d_call: NA
clone_size: many
v_call: TRBV20-1
j_call: TRBJ2-7
cdr3_aa: CSDQGVSYEQYF
cdr3_nt: TGCAGTGACCAAGGAGTCTCCTACGAGCAGTACTTC

d_call: NA
clone_size: NA
v_call: TRBV4-3
j_call: TRBJ2-7
cdr3_aa: CASSQDYSGGSGYEQYF
cdr3_nt: TGCGCCAGCAGCCAAGACTACTCCGGTGGGTCTGGGTACGAGCAGTACTTC

d_call: NA
clone_size: few
v_call: TRBV9
j_call: TRBJ2-7
cdr3_aa: CASSKGRGSEQYF
cdr3_nt: TGTGCCAGCAGCAAAGGTAGGGGGTCCGAGCAGTACTTC

d_call: TRBD2
clone_size: many
v_call: TRBV11-2
j_call: TRBJ2-7
cdr3_aa: CASSQLAGASYEQYF
cdr3_nt: TGTGCCAGCAGCCAACTAGCGGGGGCCTCCTACGAGCAGTACTTC

d_call: NA
clone_size: few
v_call: TRBV4-3
j_call: TRBJ2-2
cdr3_aa: CASSQDGREIAGELFF
cdr3_nt: TGCGCCAGCAGCCAAGATGGAAGGGAGATTGCCGGGGAGCTGTTTTTT

d_call: NA
clone_size: NA
v_call: TRBV25-1
j_call: TRBJ1-1
cdr3_aa: CASSQKGGMNTEAFF
cdr3_nt: TGTGCCAGCAGCCAAAAAGGGGGGATGAACACTGAAGCTTTCTTT

d_call: NA
clone_size: few
v_call: TRBV3-1
j_call: TRBJ2-7
cdr3_aa: CASSQGRGAYEQYF
cdr3_nt: TGTGCCAGCAGCCAGGGCAGGGGGGCCTACGAGCAGTACTTC

d_call: NA
clone_size: NA
v_call: TRBV7-9
j_call: TRBJ1-2
cdr3_aa: CASSSGRSAYVNYGYTF
cdr3_nt: TGTGCCAGCAGCTCGGGCAGGTCCGCCTATGTTAACTATGGCTACACCTTC

d_call: NA
clone_size: few
v_call: TRBV6-2/TRBV6-3
j_call: TRBJ2-3
cdr3_aa: CASAKAGASGYTDTQYF
cdr3_nt: TGTGCCAGCGCGAAGGCGGGGGCTAGCGGATACACAGATACGCAGTATTTT

d_call: TRBD1
clone_size: NA
v_call: TRBV19
j_call: TRBJ2-3
cdr3_aa: CASSVDRGYTDTQYF
cdr3_nt: TGTGCCAGTAGTGTTGACAGGGGCTACACAGATACGCAGTATTTT

d_call: NA
clone_size: once
v_call: TRBV6-1
j_call: TRBJ1-5
cdr3_aa: CASSDLGTGNQPQHF
cdr3_nt: TGTGCCAGCAGTGATTTGGGGACGGGCAATCAGCCCCAGCATTTT

d_call: NA
clone_size: NA
v_call: TRBV20-1
j_call: TRBJ2-3
cdr3_aa: CSARDSDTQYF
cdr3_nt: TGCAGTGCTAGAGACTCAGATACGCAGTATTTT

d_call: NA
clone_size: few
v_call: TRBV4-3
j_call: TRBJ1-2
cdr3_aa: CASSHGWGAYGYTF
cdr3_nt: TGCGCCAGCAGCCATGGGTGGGGGGCATATGGCTACACCTTC

d_call: TRBD2
clone_size: NA
v_call: TRBV7-9
j_call: TRBJ2-7
cdr3_aa: CASSWGLAGSDEQYF
cdr3_nt: TGTGCCAGCAGCTGGGGCCTAGCGGGAAGCGACGAGCAGTACTTC

d_call: NA
clone_size: few
v_call: TRBV5-5
j_call: TRBJ1-1
cdr3_aa: CASSLDIMNTEAFF
cdr3_nt: TGTGCCAGCAGCTTGGACATCATGAACACTGAAGCTTTCTTT

d_call: NA
clone_size: NA
v_call: TRBV27
j_call: TRBJ1-3
cdr3_aa: CASSLNPGNTIYF
cdr3_nt: TGTGCCAGCAGTTTAAACCCGGGAAACACCATATATTTT

d_call: TRBD2
clone_size: few
v_call: TRBV6-5
j_call: TRBJ2-5
cdr3_aa: CASTWTSGVETQYF
cdr3_nt: TGTGCCAGCACCTGGACTAGCGGGGTTGAGACCCAGTACTTC

d_call: NA
clone_size: NA
v_call: TRBV25-1
j_call: TRBJ1-2
cdr3_aa: CASSVGRYGYTF
cdr3_nt: TGTGCCAGCAGTGTAGGACGGTATGGCTACACCTTC

d_call: NA
clone_size: NA
v_call: TRBV3-1
j_call: TRBJ2-2
cdr3_aa: CASSQDFWAGELFF
cdr3_nt: TGTGCCAGCAGCCAAGATTTTTGGGCCGGGGAGCTGTTTTTT